The TCR beta chain under discussion was sequenced for a study of blood T cells in healthy people across ages. A second about 7 to 11 cycle PCR used barcoded and J-beta primers. Each CDR3 protein is one row after TCRdb ran MiXCR on the 5' RACE reads. The sample consists of about 680,000 distinct CDR3 sequences, about half of them appearing once. CDR3 length: 15 amino acids. V lost 6 bases to trimming and J lost 3 bases; unmatched junction nucleotides: 9. Per germline, CDR1 MDHEN and CDR2 SYDVKM. The sequencing sample was made of blood. The chain joins TRBV28 to TRBJ2-3, with TRBD2 matching over 7 bases. The receptor was isolated from a woman aged 55-75 years in good health. The CDR3 DNA sequence: TGTGCCAGCAGCCCGACGGGGGGATATACAGATACGCAGTATTTT. Its translation: CASSPTGGYTDTQYF. The variable domain in full, completed from reference TRBV28 and TRBJ2-3, reads DVKVTQSSRYLVKRTGEKVFLECVQDMDHENMFWYRQDPGLGLRLIYFSYDVKMKEKGDIPEGYSVSREKKERFSLILESASTNQTSMYLCASSPTGGYTDTQYFGPGTRLTVL.